This TCR beta chain originates from a study of T-cell reconstitution after alpha-beta-depleted transplantation in children. This clonotype was recorded many times. Antigen: not known. Trimming removed 6 bases from V and 5 bases from J, with 14 bases in between. The CDR3 consists of 13 residues. Germline V gene lookup returns CDR1 DFQATT and CDR2 SNEGSKA (reference sequence). Unique molecular identifiers were used to barcode this TCRbeta library. From the PCR reads, TCRdb called clonotypes with MiXCR, one entry per CDR3 protein. The sample gives around 52,000 distinct CDR3 sequences, around 5.9% of which show up once; around 30% is in the top ten. Study findings and constraints: The authors attributed T-cell counts and diversity one year after transplant mostly to newly produced T cells. Two months or so post-transplant, alpha-beta T cells reportedly derived from several hundred expanded graft clones.

The receptor was derived from a female patient between 2 and 10 years old who had a stem cell transplant for aplastic anemia, so the T cells may come from the graft donor. The sample was PBMCs, mostly from graft donor cells, taken 60 days after TCRalphabeta/CD19-depleted stem cell transplant. This chain joins TRBV20-1 and TRBJ2-1; D gene unclear. The CDR3 coding sequence is TGCAGTGCCCGTTGGGCTAATGACAATGAGCAGTTCTTC. As protein: CSARWANDNEQFF.